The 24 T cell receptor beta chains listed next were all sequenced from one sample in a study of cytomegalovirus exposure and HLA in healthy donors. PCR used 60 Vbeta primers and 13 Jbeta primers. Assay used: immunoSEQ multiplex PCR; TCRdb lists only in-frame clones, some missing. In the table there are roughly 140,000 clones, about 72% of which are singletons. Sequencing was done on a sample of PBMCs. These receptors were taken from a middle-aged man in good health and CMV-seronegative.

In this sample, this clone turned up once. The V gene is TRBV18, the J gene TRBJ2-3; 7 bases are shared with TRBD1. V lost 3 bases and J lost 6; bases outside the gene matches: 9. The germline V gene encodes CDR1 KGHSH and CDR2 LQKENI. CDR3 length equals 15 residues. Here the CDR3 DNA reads TGTGCCAGCTCACCCTTAGGTCAGGGGGAGGATACGCAGTATTTT. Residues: CASSPLGQGEDTQYF.

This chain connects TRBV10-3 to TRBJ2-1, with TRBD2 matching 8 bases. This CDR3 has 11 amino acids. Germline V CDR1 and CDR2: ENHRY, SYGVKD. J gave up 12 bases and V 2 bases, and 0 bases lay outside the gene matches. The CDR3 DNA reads TGTGCCATCAGTGAGCTAGCGGGGCAGTTCTTC. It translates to CAISELAGQFF.

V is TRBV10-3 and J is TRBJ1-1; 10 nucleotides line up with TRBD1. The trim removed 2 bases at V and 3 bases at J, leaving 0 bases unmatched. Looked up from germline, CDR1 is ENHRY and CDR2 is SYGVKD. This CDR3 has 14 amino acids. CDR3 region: CAISEGQGDTEAFF. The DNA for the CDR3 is TGTGCCATCAGTGAGGGACAGGGGGACACTGAAGCTTTCTTT.

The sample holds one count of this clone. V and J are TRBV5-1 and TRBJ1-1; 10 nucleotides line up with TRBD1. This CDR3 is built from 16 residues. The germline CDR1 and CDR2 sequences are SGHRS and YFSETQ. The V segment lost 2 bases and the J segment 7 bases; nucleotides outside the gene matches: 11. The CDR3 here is CASSLNPGQGFNEAFF. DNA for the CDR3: TGCGCCAGCAGCTTAAATCCGGGACAGGGGTTCAATGAAGCTTTCTTT.

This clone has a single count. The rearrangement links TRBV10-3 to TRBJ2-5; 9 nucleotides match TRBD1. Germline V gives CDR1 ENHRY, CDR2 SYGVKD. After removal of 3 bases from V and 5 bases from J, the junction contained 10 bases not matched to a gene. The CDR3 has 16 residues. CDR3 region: CAISEGGTGSRETQYF. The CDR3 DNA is TGTGCCATCAGTGAAGGTGGGACAGGGTCACGGGAGACCCAGTACTTC.

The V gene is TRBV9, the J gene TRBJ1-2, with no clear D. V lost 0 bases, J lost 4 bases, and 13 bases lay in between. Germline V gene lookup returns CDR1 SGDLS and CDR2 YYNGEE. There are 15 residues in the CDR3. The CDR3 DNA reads TGTGCCAGCAGCGTAGGAGGGTCGGTAACCTATGGCTACACCTTC. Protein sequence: CASSVGGSVTYGYTF. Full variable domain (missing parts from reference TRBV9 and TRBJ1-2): DSGVTQTPKHLITATGQRVTLRCSPRSGDLSVYWYQQSLDQGLQFLIQYYNGEERAKGNILERFSAQQFPDLHSELNLSSLELGDSALYFCASSVGGSVTYGYTFGSGTRLTVV.

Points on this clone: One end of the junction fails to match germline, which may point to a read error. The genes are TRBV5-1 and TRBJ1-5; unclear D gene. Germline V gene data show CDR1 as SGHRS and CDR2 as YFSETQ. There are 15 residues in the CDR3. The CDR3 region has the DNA TGCGCCAGCAGCTTGTACGGGGATGGCAATCAGCCCCAGAATTTT. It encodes CASSLYGDGNQPQNF.

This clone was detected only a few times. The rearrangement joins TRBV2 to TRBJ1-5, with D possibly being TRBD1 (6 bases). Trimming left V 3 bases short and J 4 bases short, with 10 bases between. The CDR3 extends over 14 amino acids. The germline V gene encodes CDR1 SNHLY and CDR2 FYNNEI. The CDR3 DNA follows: TGTGCCAGCAGTGAGGGGGCAGTTAATCAGCCCCAGCATTTT. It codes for CASSEGAVNQPQHF.

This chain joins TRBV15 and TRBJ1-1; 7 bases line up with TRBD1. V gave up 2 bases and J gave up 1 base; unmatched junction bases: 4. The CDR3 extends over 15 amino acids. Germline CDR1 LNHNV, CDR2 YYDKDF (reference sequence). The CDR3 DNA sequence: TGTGCCACCAGCAGATCGCGACAGGGGAACACTGAAGCTTTCTTT. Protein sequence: CATSRSRQGNTEAFF.

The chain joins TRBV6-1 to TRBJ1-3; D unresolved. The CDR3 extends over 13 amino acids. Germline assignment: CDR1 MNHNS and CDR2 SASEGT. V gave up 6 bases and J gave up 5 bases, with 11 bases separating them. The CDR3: CASSLTGRNTIYF. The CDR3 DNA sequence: TGTGCCAGCAGCCTGACGGGAAGAAACACCATATATTTT.

The DNA of the CDR3 is TGTGCCAGCAGAACTAGCTACACCGGGGAGCTGTTTTTT. Protein sequence: CASRTSYTGELFF. The V and J genes are TRBV7-2 and TRBJ2-2; possibly TRBD2 for D (6 bases). V dropped 6 bases and J dropped 3 bases, with 8 bases sitting between them. Germline V lookup: CDR1 SGHTA, CDR2 FQGNSA. The CDR3 length is 13 residues.

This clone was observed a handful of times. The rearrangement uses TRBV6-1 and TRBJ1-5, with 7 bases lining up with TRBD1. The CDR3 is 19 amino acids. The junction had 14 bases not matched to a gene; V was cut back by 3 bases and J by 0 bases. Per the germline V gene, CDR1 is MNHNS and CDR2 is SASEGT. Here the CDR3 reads CASSEKPGQRQYSNQPQHF. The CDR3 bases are TGTGCCAGCAGTGAGAAACCGGGACAGCGCCAATATAGCAATCAGCCCCAGCATTTT.

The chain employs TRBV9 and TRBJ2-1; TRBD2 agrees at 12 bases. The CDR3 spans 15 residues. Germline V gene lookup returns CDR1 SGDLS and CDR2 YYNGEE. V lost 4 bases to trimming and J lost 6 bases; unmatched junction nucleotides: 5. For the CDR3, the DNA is TGTGCCAGCAGCAGACGACTAGCGGGAGTCAATGAGCAGTTCTTC. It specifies CASSRRLAGVNEQFF.

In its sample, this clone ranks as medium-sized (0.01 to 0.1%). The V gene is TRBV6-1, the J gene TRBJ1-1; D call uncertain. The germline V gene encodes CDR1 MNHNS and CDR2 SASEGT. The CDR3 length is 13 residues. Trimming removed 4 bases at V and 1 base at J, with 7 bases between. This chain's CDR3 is CASSVSENTEAFF. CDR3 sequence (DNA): TGTGCCAGCAGTGTCTCAGAGAACACTGAAGCTTTCTTT.

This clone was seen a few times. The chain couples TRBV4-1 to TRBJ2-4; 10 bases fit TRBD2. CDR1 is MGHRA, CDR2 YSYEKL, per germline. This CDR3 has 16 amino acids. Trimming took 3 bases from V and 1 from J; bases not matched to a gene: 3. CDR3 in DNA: TGCGCCAGCAGCCACCAGACTAGCGGGGCCAAAAACATTCAGTACTTC. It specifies CASSHQTSGAKNIQYF.

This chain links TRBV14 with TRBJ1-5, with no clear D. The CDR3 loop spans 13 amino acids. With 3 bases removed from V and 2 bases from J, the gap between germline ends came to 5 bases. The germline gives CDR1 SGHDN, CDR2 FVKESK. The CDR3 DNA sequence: TGTGCCAGCAGCCAGTCGGGCAATCAGCCCCAGCATTTT. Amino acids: CASSQSGNQPQHF.

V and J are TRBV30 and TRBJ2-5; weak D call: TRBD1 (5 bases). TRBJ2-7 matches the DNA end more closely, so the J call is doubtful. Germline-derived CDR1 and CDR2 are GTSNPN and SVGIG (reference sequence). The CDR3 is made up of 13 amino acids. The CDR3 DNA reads TGTGCCTGGAGTGTGGGGCATCTTTACGAGCAGTACTTC. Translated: CAWSVGHLYEQYF.

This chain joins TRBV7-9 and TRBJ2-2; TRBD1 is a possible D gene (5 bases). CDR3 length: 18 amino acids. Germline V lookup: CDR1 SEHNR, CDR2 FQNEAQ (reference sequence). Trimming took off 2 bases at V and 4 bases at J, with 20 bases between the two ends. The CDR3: CASSLRSRVILGTGELFF. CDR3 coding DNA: TGTGCCAGCAGCTTACGGTCCAGGGTTATTTTGGGCACCGGGGAGCTGTTTTTT.

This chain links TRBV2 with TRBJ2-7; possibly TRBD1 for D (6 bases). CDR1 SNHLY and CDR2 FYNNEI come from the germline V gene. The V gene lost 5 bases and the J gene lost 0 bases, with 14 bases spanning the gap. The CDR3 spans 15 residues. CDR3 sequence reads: CASSLGTPSSYEQYF. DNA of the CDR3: TGTGCCAGCAGTCTCGGGACACCGAGCTCCTACGAGCAGTACTTC.

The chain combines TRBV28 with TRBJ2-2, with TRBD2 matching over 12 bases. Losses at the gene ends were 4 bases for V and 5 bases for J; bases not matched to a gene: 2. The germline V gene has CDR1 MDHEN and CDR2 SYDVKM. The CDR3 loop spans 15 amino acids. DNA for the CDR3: TGTGCCAGCAGTTCAGGACTAGCGGGGACCGGGGAGCTGTTTTTT. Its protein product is CASSSGLAGTGELFF.

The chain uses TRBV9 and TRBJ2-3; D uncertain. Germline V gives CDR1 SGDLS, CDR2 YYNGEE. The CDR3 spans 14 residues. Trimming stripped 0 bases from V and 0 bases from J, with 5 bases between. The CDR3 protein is CASSVATSTDTQYF. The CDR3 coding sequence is TGTGCCAGCAGCGTAGCTACTAGCACAGATACGCAGTATTTT.

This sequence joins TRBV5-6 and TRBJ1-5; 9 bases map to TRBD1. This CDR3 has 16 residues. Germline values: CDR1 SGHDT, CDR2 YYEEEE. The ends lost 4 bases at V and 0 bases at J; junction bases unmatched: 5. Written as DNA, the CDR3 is TGTGCCAGCAGCGGGGGACAGGGATTTAGCAATCAGCCCCAGCATTTT. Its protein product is CASSGGQGFSNQPQHF.

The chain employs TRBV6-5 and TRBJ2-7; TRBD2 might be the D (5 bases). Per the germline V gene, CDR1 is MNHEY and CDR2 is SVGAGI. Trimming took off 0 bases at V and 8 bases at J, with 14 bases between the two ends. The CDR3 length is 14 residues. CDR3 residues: CASSYSRRSGQQYF. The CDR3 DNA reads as TGTGCCAGCAGTTACTCGAGGAGGAGTGGACAGCAGTACTTC.

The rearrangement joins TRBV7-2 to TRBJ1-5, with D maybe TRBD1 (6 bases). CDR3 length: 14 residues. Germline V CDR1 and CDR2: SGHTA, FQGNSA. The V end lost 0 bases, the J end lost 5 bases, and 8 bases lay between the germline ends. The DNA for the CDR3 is TGTGCCAGCAGCTTAGCGGCAGGGGATCAGCCCCAGCATTTT. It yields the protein CASSLAAGDQPQHF.